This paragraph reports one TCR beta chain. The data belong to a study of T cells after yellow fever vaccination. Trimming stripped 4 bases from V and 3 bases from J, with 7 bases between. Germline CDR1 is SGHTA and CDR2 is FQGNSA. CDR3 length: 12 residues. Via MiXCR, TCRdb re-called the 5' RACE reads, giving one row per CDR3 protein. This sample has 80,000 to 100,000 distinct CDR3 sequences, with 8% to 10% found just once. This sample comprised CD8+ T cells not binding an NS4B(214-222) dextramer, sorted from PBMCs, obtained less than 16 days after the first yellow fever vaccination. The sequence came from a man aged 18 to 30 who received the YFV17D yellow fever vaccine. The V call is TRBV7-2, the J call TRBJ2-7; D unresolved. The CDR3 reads CASSYGLYEQYF. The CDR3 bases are TGTGCCAGCAGCTACGGCCTCTACGAGCAGTACTTC.